The present TCR beta chain was sequenced within a study of long-term antiretroviral therapy in people with HIV. Study findings and constraints: Samples were collected from the mid-2000s to the late 2010s under possibly less effective ART regimens. Pre-ART clonal expansion yielded clones that dominated the repertoire at all time points.

At least two post-ART and at least one pre-ART PBMC sample were available for each donor. Germline CDR1 is MDHEN and CDR2 is SYDVKM. This CDR3 has 14 residues. Trimming left V 7 bases short and J 5 bases short, with 15 bases between. This was the immunoSEQ v3.0 assay at survey level. Assay used: immunoSEQ multiplex PCR; TCRdb lists only in-frame clones, some missing. Of thousands of clones listed, 65% to 85% are singletons. With respect to this clone: The antigen remains undetermined.

This specimen was unsorted PBMCs, taken 0.3 years before starting antiretroviral therapy. The chain links TRBV28 to TRBJ1-5, with no clear D. This TCR derives from a man younger than 45 with HIV. CDR3 in amino acids: CASTLGGRYQPQHF. CDR3 in DNA: TGTGCCAGCACCCTCGGCGGGAGGTATCAGCCCCAGCATTTT.